These 25 T cell receptor beta chains were sequenced from one sample in a study of metastatic and nonmetastatic thyroid tumors. Among the patients, none had received any treatment before thyroid surgery. TCRdb re-called the PCR reads via MiXCR. The repertoire holds about 82,000 clones, with approximately 13% as singletons. Sequencing was carried out using tumor tissue. These receptor sequences come from a female donor with papillary thyroid cancer or a benign thyroid nodule (not recorded which). Some clones in this sample may be carry-over from other donors' samples.

This clone was counted many times. The V and J genes are TRBV7-3 and TRBJ2-1, with 10 bases fitting TRBD2. The trim removed 3 bases at V and 7 bases at J, leaving 3 bases unmatched. CDR1 SGHTA and CDR2 FQGTGA come from the germline V gene. The CDR3 contains 14 residues. The CDR3 sequence: CASSLTSGWNEQFF. The CDR3 DNA reads as TGTGCCAGCAGCTTGACTAGCGGGTGGAATGAGCAGTTCTTC.

This clone came up many times. V and J are TRBV7-2 and TRBJ2-1; no clear D gene. Looked up from germline, CDR1 is SGHTA and CDR2 is FQGNSA. The CDR3 consists of 13 residues. Trimming removed 1 base at V and 4 bases at J, with 5 bases between. The DNA for the CDR3 is TGTGCCAGCAGCTTAGTACCGTACAATGAGCAGTTCTTC. This codes for CASSLVPYNEQFF.

This clone occurred many times. The chain couples TRBV6-2 or TRBV6-3 to TRBJ2-7; D is unresolved. The CDR3 sequence is 12 residues long. The V end was cut by 4 bases, the J end by 2 bases, with 6 bases between. In germline, CDR1 is MNHEY, CDR2 SVGEGT. CDR3 in DNA: TGTGCCAGCAGTTCTCCTGCCTACGAGCAGTACTTC. Protein sequence: CASSSPAYEQYF.

This clone was observed many times. V gene TRBV10-1 combines with J gene TRBJ2-6; D assignment may be TRBD1 or TRBD2 (6 bases each). V lost 3 bases and J 2 bases, leaving 11 bases between the germline ends. The CDR3 is made up of 16 amino acids. Germline-derived CDR1 and CDR2 are WNHNN and SYGVQD (reference sequence). CDR3 DNA: TGCGCCAGCAGTGACGGAGGGGGGCCTGGGGCCAACGTCCTGACTTTC. It codes for CASSDGGGPGANVLTF.

This clone was recorded many times. The gene calls are TRBV11-3 and TRBJ2-7; D is unresolved. This CDR3 region has 15 residues. Trimming stripped 3 bases from V and 2 bases from J, with 14 bases between. The V gene's germline CDR1 is SGHNT and CDR2 YENEEA. The chain's CDR3 is CASSFRKGPTYEQYF. In nucleotides, the CDR3 is TGTGCCAGCAGCTTCAGGAAAGGACCTACCTACGAGCAGTACTTC.

This clone was recorded at least ten times. The chain is built from TRBV2 and TRBJ2-1, with TRBD2 matching over 7 bases. CDR3 size: 14 residues. Germline V gene lookup returns CDR1 SNHLY and CDR2 FYNNEI. Trimming took 4 bases from V and 3 from J; bases not matched to a gene: 3. CDR3 region: CASSALADYNEQFF. CDR3 nucleotides: TGTGCCAGCAGTGCGCTAGCGGACTACAATGAGCAGTTCTTC.

Notes on this clone: A much bigger clone sits one base away, suggesting this may be a read error. V gene TRBV12-3 or TRBV12-4 combines with J gene TRBJ1-3, with D maybe TRBD1 (5 bases). V was pared by 2 bases and J by 11 bases, with 19 bases between. There are 15 residues in the CDR3. The CDR3 region is CASSLPSQGRLAIYF. The CDR3 DNA follows: TGTGCCAGCAGTTTACCGTCGCAGGGCCGGTTGGCCATATATTTT.

This clone was counted ten times or more. For the CDR3, the DNA is TGTGCCAGCAGCCAAGTGCGAGGGGGTAATGAAAAACTGTTTTTT. Translated: CASSQVRGGNEKLFF. V usage is TRBV3-1 and J usage is TRBJ1-4; maybe TRBD1 (6 bases). There are 15 residues in the CDR3. Per germline, CDR1 LGHDT and CDR2 YNNKEL (reference sequence). The V and J ends lost 1 base and 4 bases respectively, with 10 bases between them.

This clone was recorded many times. The V and J genes are TRBV6-1 and TRBJ1-3; 11 bases are shared with TRBD1. Per germline, CDR1 MNHNS and CDR2 SASEGT. The CDR3 is made up of 16 amino acids. V lost 6 bases and J lost 2; bases outside the gene matches: 6. CDR3 bases: TGTGCCAGCAGCGTCGGGACAGGGGGACCTGGAAACACCATATATTTT. This codes for CASSVGTGGPGNTIYF.

Comments on this clone: A much larger clonotype is one base distant, so this may be a read error. Distinct nucleotide sequences in the sample also encode this CDR3. The chain carries TRBV28 and TRBJ2-3, with 11 nucleotides matching TRBD2. Germline V gene data show CDR1 as MDHEN and CDR2 as SYDVKM. The length of the CDR3 is 17 residues. V gave up 11 bases and J gave up 10 bases; unmatched junction bases: 23. The CDR3 DNA sequence: TGTGCCGCACTACAAGCCGGGGTAGCGGGAGGGCACGAGGCGCAGTATTTT. It yields the protein CAALQAGVAGGHEAQYF.

At least ten counts were recorded for this clone. The chain is built from TRBV5-6 and TRBJ2-6, with D unclear. The germline V gene encodes CDR1 SGHDT and CDR2 YYEEEE. V was clipped by 5 bases and J by 0 bases, with 6 bases between them. There are 14 residues in the CDR3. The CDR3 region is CASRWSSGANVLTF. The CDR3 coding sequence is TGTGCCAGCAGATGGTCCTCTGGGGCCAACGTCCTGACTTTC. Looking up the rest from reference TRBV5-6 and TRBJ2-6 gives the full variable domain: DAGVTQSPTHLIKTRGQQVTLRCSPKSGHDTVSWYQQALGQGPQFIFQYYEEEERQRGNFPDRFSGHQFPNYSSELNVNALLLGDSALYLCASRWSSGANVLTFGAGSRLTVL.

As for this clone: A much larger clone differs by one base, so this may be a read error. The sample holds other DNA sequences that translate to the same CDR3. The chain uses TRBV5-1 and TRBJ2-7; D gene uncertain. V lost 2 bases, J lost 6 bases, and 12 bases lay in between. Germline CDR1 is SGHRS and CDR2 is YFSETQ. CDR3 length: 13 residues. The CDR3 spells CASSFKSGLEQYF. In nucleotides, the CDR3 is TGCGCCAGCAGCTTTAAGTCTGGTCTCGAGCAGTACTTC.

This clone was detected once. One base away lies a much larger clone, so this may be a sequencing read error. This specimen includes other DNA sequences encoding the same CDR3. The DNA of the CDR3 is TGTGCCAGCAGCTTCCGAGCCGGACAAGAGACACAGTACTTC. Translation: CASSFRAGQETQYF. The chain employs TRBV7-6 and TRBJ2-5; D perhaps matches TRBD1 (5 bases). The CDR3 covers 14 residues. In germline, CDR1 is SGHVS, CDR2 FNYEAQ.

This clone showed up many times. The chain recombines TRBV20-1 with TRBJ2-3; 13 nucleotides line up with TRBD2. This CDR3 contains 17 residues. CDR1 is DFQATT and CDR2 is SNEGSKA in the germline V gene (reference sequence). J gave up 1 base and V 4 bases, and 8 bases lay outside the gene matches. CDR3 nucleotide sequence: TGCAGTGCTACGACTAGCGGGGGGACCGCGGGCACAGATACGCAGTATTTT. It specifies CSATTSGGTAGTDTQYF.

This clone was picked up a small number of times. The J gene is TRBJ1-6, the V gene TRBV2, with a tentative D call TRBD1 (5 bases). CDR1 and CDR2 from the germline V gene are SNHLY and FYNNEI. CDR3 length: 12 residues. The ends were cut back, 7 bases at V and 13 bases at J, with 14 bases in the middle. CDR3 in DNA: TGTGCCAGCATGGGCTCCGGGGGGCCCCTCCACTTT. Its translation is CASMGSGGPLHF.

This clone was found many times. The V call is TRBV5-5, the J call TRBJ2-7; D is unresolved. V was shortened by 2 bases and J by 3 bases, with 9 bases between the two germline ends. The germline V gene has CDR1 SGHKS and CDR2 YYEKEE (reference sequence). CDR3 length equals 13 residues. Here the CDR3 reads CASSFGPNYEQYF. CDR3 bases: TGTGCCAGCAGCTTTGGGCCGAACTACGAGCAGTACTTC.

Note on this clone: Germline and junction disagree at one end, which may indicate a read error. This CDR3 is CASSLIRGTYEHYF. In DNA, the CDR3 is TGTGCCAGCTCTCTCATCAGGGGTACCTACGAGCATTACTTC. The chain carries TRBV18 and TRBJ2-7, with D perhaps matching TRBD1 (6 bases). This CDR3 comprises 14 residues. Germline V gene lookup returns CDR1 KGHSH and CDR2 LQKENI. Variable domain in full (rest from reference TRBV18 and TRBJ2-7): NAGVMQNPRHLVRRRGQEARLRCSPMKGHSHVYWYRQLPEEGLKFMVYLQKENIIDESGMPKERFSAEFPKEGPSILRIQQVVRGDSAAYFCASSLIRGTYEHYFGPGTRLTVT.

For this clone: A read error may explain this, as a much larger clone is one base away. Other DNA sequences in the same sample also yield this CDR3. V is TRBV20-1 and J is TRBJ1-4; D is unresolved. Germline V CDR1 and CDR2: DFQATT, SNEGSKA (reference sequence). The CDR3 length is 13 residues. The CDR3 reads CSARDGPGEKLFF. DNA of the CDR3: TGCAGTGCTAGAGATGGTCCTGGCGAAAAACTGTTTTTC.

About this clone itself: It may be a read error: a sequence one base away is much more abundant. The chain is built from TRBV5-1 and TRBJ2-4; D is unclear. V was cut by 4 bases and J by 8 bases, with 13 bases left in between. The CDR3 covers 13 residues. Germline V lookup: CDR1 SGHRS, CDR2 YFSETQ. Written as DNA, the CDR3 is TGCGCCAGCAGCGTCAAGACACCCGACATTCAGTACTTC. It codes for CASSVKTPDIQYF.

At least ten counts were recorded for this clone. The chain employs TRBV27 and TRBJ2-7; 9 bases align to TRBD2. Germline V gene sequence: CDR1 MNHEY, CDR2 SMNVEV (reference sequence). The CDR3 extends over 13 amino acids. V was pared by 5 bases and J by 7 bases, with 6 bases of the junction left unmatched. CDR3: CASSEREVGEQYF. Here the CDR3 DNA reads TGTGCCAGCAGTGAGCGGGAGGTAGGTGAGCAGTACTTC.

This clone was picked up many times. The gene calls are TRBV6-1 and TRBJ2-3; tentative D call: TRBD2 (6 bases). Germline lookup yields CDR1 MNHNS and CDR2 SASEGT. The V end was cut by 5 bases, the J end by 5 bases, with 14 bases between. The CDR3 totals 14 residues. The CDR3 nucleotides read TGTGCCAGCAGTCAACGGGGGACGGGAGATACGCAGTATTTT. This codes for CASSQRGTGDTQYF.

Of note for this clone: A much bigger clone sits one base away, suggesting this may be a read error. Other DNA sequences within the sample encode an identical CDR3. This rearrangement joins TRBV5-5 to TRBJ1-1; TRBD1 might be the D (6 bases). This CDR3 is 15 amino acids long. V lost 3 bases, J lost 10 bases, and 22 bases lay in between. Germline V gives CDR1 SGHKS, CDR2 YYEKEE (reference sequence). CDR3 sequence (DNA): TGTGCCAGCAGCTCCCCGGGACAAGGAGCGAGAGGAGCTTTCTTT. It yields the protein CASSSPGQGARGAFF.

This clone has a count of ten or more. The rearrangement joins TRBV6-1 to TRBJ1-1, with D hard to call. This CDR3 spans 14 amino acids. The germline gives CDR1 MNHNS, CDR2 SASEGT. V shed 6 bases and J shed 1 base, with 12 bases lying between them. The CDR3 loop is CASRILGGNTEAFF. The CDR3 DNA reads TGTGCCAGCAGAATCTTAGGTGGGAACACTGAAGCTTTCTTT.

This clone was recorded at least ten times. The chain links TRBV11-2 to TRBJ2-5, with D tentatively TRBD2 (5 bases). V dropped 2 bases and J dropped 14 bases, with 15 bases sitting between them. The CDR3 runs to 12 residues. CDR1 is SGHAT and CDR2 is FQNNGV in the germline V gene. CDR3 protein: CASSLKEERGYF. CDR3 sequence (DNA): TGTGCCAGCAGCTTAAAGGAGGAGAGAGGATACTTC.

This clone occurred many times. This sequence joins TRBV9 and TRBJ1-3; a possible D gene is TRBD1 (6 bases). Looked up from germline, CDR1 is SGDLS and CDR2 is YYNGEE. V gave up 3 bases and J gave up 1 base, with 14 bases separating them. This CDR3 region has 16 residues. The CDR3 nucleotides read TGTGCCAGCAGCGATTCCACAGGGTTTTCTGGAAACACCATATATTTT. The encoded protein is CASSDSTGFSGNTIYF.